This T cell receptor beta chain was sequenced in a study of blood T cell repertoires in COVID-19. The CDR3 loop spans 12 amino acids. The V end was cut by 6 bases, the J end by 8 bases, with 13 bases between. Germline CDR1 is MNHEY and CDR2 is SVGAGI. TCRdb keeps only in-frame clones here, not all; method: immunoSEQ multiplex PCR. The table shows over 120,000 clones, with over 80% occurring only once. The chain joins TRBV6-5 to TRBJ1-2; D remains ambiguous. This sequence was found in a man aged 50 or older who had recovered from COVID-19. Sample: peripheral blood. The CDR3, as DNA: TGTGCCAGCAGCCTTTTGGGGAGAGGCTACACCTTC. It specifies CASSLLGRGYTF.